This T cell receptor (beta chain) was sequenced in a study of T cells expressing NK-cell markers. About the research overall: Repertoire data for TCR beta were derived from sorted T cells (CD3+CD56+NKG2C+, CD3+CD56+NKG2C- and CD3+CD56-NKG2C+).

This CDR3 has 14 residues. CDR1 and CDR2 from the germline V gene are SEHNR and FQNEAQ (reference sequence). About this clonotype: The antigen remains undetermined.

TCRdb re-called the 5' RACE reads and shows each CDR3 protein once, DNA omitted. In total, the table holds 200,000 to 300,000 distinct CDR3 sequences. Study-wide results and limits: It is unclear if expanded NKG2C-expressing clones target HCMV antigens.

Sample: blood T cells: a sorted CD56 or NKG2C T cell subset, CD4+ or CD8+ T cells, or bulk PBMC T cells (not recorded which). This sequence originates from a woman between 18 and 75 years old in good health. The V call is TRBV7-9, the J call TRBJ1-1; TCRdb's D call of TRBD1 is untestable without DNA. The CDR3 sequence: CASSLPQGGTEAFF. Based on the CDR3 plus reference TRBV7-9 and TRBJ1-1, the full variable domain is DTGVSQNPRHKITKRGQNVTFRCDPISEHNRLYWYRQTLGQGPEFLTYFQNEAQLEKSRLLSDRFSAERPKGSFSTLEIQRTEQGDSAMYLCASSLPQGGTEAFFGQGTRLTVV.